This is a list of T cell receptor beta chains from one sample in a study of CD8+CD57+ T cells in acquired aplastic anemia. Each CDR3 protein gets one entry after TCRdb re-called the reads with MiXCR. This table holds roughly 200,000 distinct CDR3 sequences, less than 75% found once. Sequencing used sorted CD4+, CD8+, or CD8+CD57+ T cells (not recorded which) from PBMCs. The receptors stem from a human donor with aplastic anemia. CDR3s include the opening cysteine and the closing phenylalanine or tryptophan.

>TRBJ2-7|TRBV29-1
CSVGLAGTYEQYF
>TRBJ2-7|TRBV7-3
CASSPGQSRGSYEQYF
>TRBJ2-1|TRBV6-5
CASGQGANNEQFF
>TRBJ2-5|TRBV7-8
CASRARQGRETQYF
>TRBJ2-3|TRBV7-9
CASSLAPAWGDTQYF
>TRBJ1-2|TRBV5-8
CASSPRDRGSYGYTF
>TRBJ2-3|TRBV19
CASSSLAGRSTDTQYF
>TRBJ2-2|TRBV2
CASSGEGARGTGELFF
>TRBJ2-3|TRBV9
CASSVAPDTQYF
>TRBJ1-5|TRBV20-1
CSASPGQGGQPQHF
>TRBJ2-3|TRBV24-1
CATSDWTSGGDTQYF
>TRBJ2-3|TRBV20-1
CSAREGSRADTQYF
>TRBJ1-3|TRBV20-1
CSASWAGGYSGNTIYF
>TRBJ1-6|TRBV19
CASNRDENNSPLHF